This T cell receptor (beta chain) came from a study of CD8+CD57+ T cells in acquired aplastic anemia. Genomic DNA provided the template from which TCR beta VDJ and CDR3 profiles were obtained. In TCRdb, the reads were re-called with MiXCR into one record per CDR3 protein. The sample yields fewer than 80,000 distinct CDR3 sequences, around 70% seen once. For sequencing, patients were chosen who had shown expansion of CD8+CD57+ cells by flow cytometry. Acquired aplastic anemia of severe grade affected all patients. V gave up 6 bases and J gave up 4 bases, with 12 bases separating them. Germline values: CDR1 DFQATT, CDR2 SNEGSKA (reference sequence). This CDR3 has 12 residues.

The sequence came from a human donor with aplastic anemia. V is TRBV20-1 and J is TRBJ1-1; possibly TRBD1 for D (5 bases). The sequencing sample was made of sorted CD4+, CD8+, or CD8+CD57+ T cells (not recorded which) from PBMCs. CDR3 coding DNA: TGCAGTGCCTACAGGAGGGGCACTGAAGCTTTCTTT. Translating gives CSAYRRGTEAFF.